This TCR beta chain comes out of a study of read filtering for tumor transcriptome and immune sequencing. Across the whole study: About 8 patients were R-ISS I, some 16 were R-ISS II, 6 or 7 were R-ISS III. Study-wide results and caveats: IR-seq captured clonotypes deeper and more reliably than RNA-seq. Correlation between methods rose after single-read clonotypes were removed.

The germline V gene encodes CDR1 SQVTM and CDR2 ANQGSEA. With V trimmed by 6 bases and J by 8 bases, 5 bases remained unmatched. The CDR3 has 12 amino acids. At least ten counts were recorded for this clonotype. Its cognate antigen is unknown. Molecular barcoded adaptors covering alpha/delta and beta/gamma chains were used on around 400 ng RNA. TCRdb redid the calling of the reads with MiXCR, one entry per CDR3 protein. The sample has 43,000 or so distinct CDR3 sequences, over 9.5% seen once. Bone marrow was sampled from every patient at the time of active disease. This chain joins TRBV29-1 and TRBJ2-1; 9 bases are shared with TRBD1. This clonotype originated in a donor aged 40 or over with multiple myeloma. Input material: a population of CD138-negative cells sorted from bone marrow. CDR3 in amino acids: CSVGTGGDEQFF. CDR3 sequence (DNA): TGCAGCGTGGGAACAGGGGGCGATGAGCAGTTCTTC.